Presented here are 21 T cell receptor beta chains from one specimen sequenced in a study of cytotoxic CD8 clonotypes in ibrutinib-treated CLL. Clones were sequenced by immunoSEQ multiplex PCR, and TCRdb holds only the in-frame ones, with some missing. The table shows some 130,000 clones, with 84% occurring only once. Material: PBMCs, obtained after 24 months of ibrutinib treatment. These receptors all come from a human donor with chronic lymphocytic leukemia.

This clone was seen once. The V and J genes are TRBV7-2 and TRBJ1-2, with D possibly TRBD1 on 5 matching bases. Germline CDR1 is SGHTA and CDR2 is FQGNSA. Between the trimmed V and J ends, which lost 0 bases and 2 bases, there was a span of 10 bases. The length of the CDR3 is 15 residues. The CDR3 DNA sequence: TGTGCCAGCAGCTTAGCGAGACAGAGCAACTATGGCTACACCTTC. Protein product: CASSLARQSNYGYTF.

The chain carries TRBV9 and TRBJ2-3; 7 bases are a match to TRBD1. The V and J ends lost 0 bases and 4 bases, in that order; junction bases with no gene match: 2. The germline gives CDR1 SGDLS, CDR2 YYNGEE. CDR3 length equals 14 residues. CDR3 sequence (DNA): TGTGCCAGCAGCGTAGGACAGGGCGCAGATACGCAGTATTTT. Protein: CASSVGQGADTQYF.

The V gene is TRBV19, the J gene TRBJ1-2, with D possibly being TRBD1 (6 bases). CDR1 is LNHDA and CDR2 is SQIVND in the germline V gene (reference sequence). The CDR3 is 14 residues long. The V end lost 9 bases, the J end lost 4 bases, and 18 bases lay between the germline ends. CDR3 sequence (DNA): TGTGCCAGCAACAGGGACCCAGACAGCTATGGCTACACCTTC. It is translated as CASNRDPDSYGYTF.

The chain carries TRBV7-2 and TRBJ2-6; 7 bases are shared with TRBD2. V shed 4 bases and J 0 bases; nucleotides not matched to a gene: 3. Germline CDR1 reads SGHTA; CDR2 reads FQGNSA. The CDR3 totals 16 residues. The CDR3 DNA is TGTGCCAGCAGCTCCCGGGAGGCCTCTGGGGCCAACGTCCTGACTTTC. Translation: CASSSREASGANVLTF. Based on the CDR3 plus reference TRBV7-2 and TRBJ2-6, the full variable domain is GAGVSQSPSNKVTEKGKDVELRCDPISGHTALYWYRQSLGQGLEFLIYFQGNSAPDKSGLPSDRFSAERTGGSVSTLTIQRTQQEDSAVYLCASSSREASGANVLTFGAGSRLTVL.

This chain uses TRBV6-5 with TRBJ1-4; possible D gene TRBD1, 5 bases. Trimming removed 6 bases at V and 0 bases at J, with 11 bases between. The CDR3 is 15 residues long. From germline, CDR1 is MNHEY and CDR2 SVGAGI. CDR3 DNA sequence: TGTGCCAGCAGCTTCGGGGGACCAACTAATGAAAAACTGTTTTTT. It is translated as CASSFGGPTNEKLFF.

V is TRBV5-6 and J is TRBJ2-2, with TRBD2 as a possible D gene (5 bases). The CDR3 runs to 15 residues. V was shortened by 1 base and J by 4 bases, with 11 bases between the two germline ends. The V gene's germline CDR1 is SGHDT and CDR2 YYEEEE. The CDR3 spells CASSLPGVGTGELFF. In DNA form, the CDR3 reads TGTGCCAGCAGCTTGCCCGGGGTTGGCACCGGGGAGCTGTTTTTT.

The chain carries TRBV29-1 and TRBJ2-5; the match to TRBD1 covers 7 bases. There are 13 residues in the CDR3. CDR1 and CDR2 (germline): SQVTM, ANQGSEA. The trim removed 4 bases at V and 5 bases at J, leaving 7 bases unmatched. The CDR3 DNA is TGCAGCGTTGGACAGGGTGTAGGGGAGACCCAGTACTTC. Amino acids: CSVGQGVGETQYF.

CDR3 in amino acids: CASSLGPGLGPSDGGYTF. CDR3 bases: TGTGCCAGCAGCTTAGGGCCAGGACTGGGGCCTTCAGATGGTGGCTACACCTTC. The chain has TRBV11-2 and TRBJ1-2; tentative D call: TRBD1 (5 bases). CDR1 is SGHAT and CDR2 is FQNNGV in the germline V gene. With 1 base removed from V and 7 bases from J, the gap between germline ends came to 25 bases. This CDR3 has 18 residues.

The chain combines TRBV10-3 with TRBJ2-1; D not resolved. Per the germline V gene, CDR1 is ENHRY and CDR2 is SYGVKD. Deletions cut 6 bases from V and 5 bases from J, with 14 bases between. The CDR3 has 14 residues. In nucleotides, the CDR3 is TGTGCCATCAGGCCAAGGCGAGAGGACAATGAGCAGTTCTTC. Encoded protein: CAIRPRREDNEQFF.

The chain is built from TRBV27 and TRBJ1-1; D uncertain. The germline V gene has CDR1 MNHEY and CDR2 SMNVEV (reference sequence). This CDR3 has 13 amino acids. Between the trimmed V and J ends, which lost 6 bases and 1 base, there was a span of 9 bases. The CDR3 DNA reads as TGTGCCAGCAGGGTAACAAAGAACACTGAAGCTTTCTTT. Its protein is CASRVTKNTEAFF.

This sequence joins TRBV5-5 and TRBJ2-2; 7 positions match TRBD1. Germline loops: CDR1 SGHKS, CDR2 YYEKEE (reference sequence). Trimming cost V 5 bases and J 0 bases; bases outside gene matches: 10. The CDR3 loop spans 17 amino acids. CDR3 loop: CASRPSPGTANTGELFF. The CDR3 region has the DNA TGTGCCAGCAGACCATCTCCCGGGACAGCGAACACCGGGGAGCTGTTTTTT.

This chain joins TRBV28 and TRBJ1-1; 7 nucleotides match TRBD1. V lost 6 bases and J lost 2; bases outside the gene matches: 9. Germline CDR1 is MDHEN and CDR2 is SYDVKM. The CDR3 is 15 residues long. CDR3 loop: CASSTLGGLNTEAFF. CDR3 in DNA: TGTGCCAGCAGCACCCTAGGGGGCTTAAACACTGAAGCTTTCTTT.

The chain carries TRBV6-5 and TRBJ1-1; no clear D. The V gene lost 4 bases and the J gene lost 1 base, with 7 bases spanning the gap. The CDR3 contains 13 residues. The germline V gene encodes CDR1 MNHEY and CDR2 SVGAGI. The CDR3 protein is CASSFRPNTEAFF. CDR3 nucleotide sequence: TGTGCCAGCAGTTTCAGACCGAACACTGAAGCTTTCTTT.

The chain employs TRBV30 and TRBJ2-7; no firm D call. The length of the CDR3 is 14 residues. Trimming shortened V by 0 bases and J by 9 bases, and 18 bases separated the two germline ends. Germline lookup yields CDR1 GTSNPN and CDR2 SVGIG (reference sequence). CDR3 sequence: CAWSVPLQGLRQYF. The DNA for the CDR3 is TGTGCCTGGAGTGTACCTTTACAAGGGCTGCGGCAGTACTTC.

The gene calls are TRBV27 and TRBJ2-7, with 7 nucleotides matching TRBD1. Germline values: CDR1 MNHEY, CDR2 SMNVEV (reference sequence). This CDR3 comprises 13 residues. V was pared by 6 bases and J by 6 bases, with 8 bases of the junction left unmatched. CDR3 amino acids: CASRSRQGVEQYF. CDR3 nucleotides: TGTGCCAGCAGAAGCCGGCAGGGGGTCGAGCAGTACTTC.

The V call is TRBV29-1, the J call TRBJ1-3; D ambiguous. Deletions cut 4 bases from V and 7 bases from J, with 14 bases between. Germline V gives CDR1 SQVTM, CDR2 ANQGSEA. The CDR3 covers 13 residues. CDR3 bases: TGCAGCGTTGGTGGTAACTTGGGGAACACCATATATTTT. Its protein product is CSVGGNLGNTIYF.

The chain has TRBV10-3 and TRBJ2-5; 8 bases agree with TRBD1. This CDR3 region has 14 residues. V lost 10 bases and J lost 2; bases outside the gene matches: 9. Germline loops: CDR1 ENHRY, CDR2 SYGVKD. The CDR3 region has the DNA TGTGCCACTAAGGACAGGGTTTCTCAAGAGACCCAGTACTTC. Translation: CATKDRVSQETQYF.

V gene TRBV7-9 combines with J gene TRBJ1-2, with 7 bases fitting TRBD1. V gave up 10 bases and J gave up 4 bases; unmatched junction bases: 6. From germline, CDR1 is SEHNR and CDR2 FQNEAQ (reference sequence). This CDR3 is 12 amino acids long. Written as DNA, the CDR3 is TGTGCCACAGGGGGTTTGGGCTATGGCTACACCTTC. Translated: CATGGLGYGYTF.

The gene calls are TRBV7-2 and TRBJ1-2; perhaps TRBD1 as D (5 bases). The V gene lost 1 base and the J gene lost 3 bases, with 12 bases spanning the gap. CDR1 and CDR2 from the germline V gene are SGHTA and FQGNSA. The length of the CDR3 is 15 residues. In DNA, the CDR3 is TGTGCCAGCAGCTTAGTCGTGGGAGGGGACTATGGCTACACCTTC. This gives the protein CASSLVVGGDYGYTF.

This clone was recorded a few times. The gene calls are TRBV28 and TRBJ1-5; 10 bases agree with TRBD1. Looked up from germline, CDR1 is MDHEN and CDR2 is SYDVKM. The length of the CDR3 is 17 residues. V lost 7 bases and J lost 0; bases outside the gene matches: 9. Here the CDR3 reads CASTAGQGLYSNQPQHF. As DNA, the CDR3 is TGTGCCAGCACGGCGGGACAGGGGTTATATAGCAATCAGCCCCAGCATTTT.

This chain uses TRBV9 with TRBJ2-2; D not resolved. V was trimmed by 0 bases and J by 4 bases, leaving 10 bases between them. This CDR3 comprises 15 residues. Germline CDR1 is SGDLS and CDR2 is YYNGEE. The CDR3 DNA follows: TGTGCCAGCAGCGTAGAGTGGGTGGGCACCGGGGAGCTGTTTTTT. Residues: CASSVEWVGTGELFF.